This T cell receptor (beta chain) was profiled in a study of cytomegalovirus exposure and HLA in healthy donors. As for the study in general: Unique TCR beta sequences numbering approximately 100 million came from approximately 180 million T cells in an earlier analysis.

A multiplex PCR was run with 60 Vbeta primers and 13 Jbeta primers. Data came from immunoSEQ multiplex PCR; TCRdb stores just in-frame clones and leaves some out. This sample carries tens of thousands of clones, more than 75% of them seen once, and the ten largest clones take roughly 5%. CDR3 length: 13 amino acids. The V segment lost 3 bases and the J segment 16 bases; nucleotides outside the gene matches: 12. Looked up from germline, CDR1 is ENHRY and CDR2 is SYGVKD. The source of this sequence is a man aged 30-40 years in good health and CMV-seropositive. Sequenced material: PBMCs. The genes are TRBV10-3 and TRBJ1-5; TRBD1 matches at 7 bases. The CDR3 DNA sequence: TGTGCCATCAGTGATTCGGGACAGAACGTTCAACATTTT. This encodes CAISDSGQNVQHF.